A selection of T cell receptor beta chains follows, all from one sample in a study of identical twins. TCRdb reprocessed the 5' RACE reads via MiXCR and lists one record per CDR3 protein. The repertoire holds approximately 240,000 distinct CDR3 sequences, with around 15% as singletons. Sequencing was carried out using memory (CD45RO+) T cells sorted from blood. These receptors came from a woman between 18 and 30 years old in good health. CDR3s include the opening cysteine and the closing phenylalanine or tryptophan. A D gene is named only where the DNA matches it firmly. Only part of the rows carry a size: once, few, many, or a class if the clone is expanded.

j_call | v_call | d_call | clone_size | cdr3_aa | cdr3_nt
TRBJ2-7 | TRBV7-9 | . | . | CASSLAGSEQYF | TGTGCCAGCAGCTTAGCCGGGTCCGAGCAGTACTTC
TRBJ2-7 | TRBV12-3/TRBV12-4 | . | . | CASSTRIYEQYF | TGTGCCAGCTCGACACGAATCTACGAGCAGTACTTC
TRBJ2-1 | TRBV27 | TRBD2 | few | CASSLSGTRQFF | TGTGCCAGCAGTTTATCAGGGACTAGACAGTTCTTC
TRBJ1-1 | TRBV12-3/TRBV12-4 | . | . | CASSLQRGNTEAFF | TGTGCCAGCAGTTTACAGAGGGGAAACACTGAAGCTTTCTTT
TRBJ1-2 | TRBV20-1 | . | . | CSAPRPKSNYGYTF | TGCAGTGCACCTCGGCCTAAATCGAACTATGGCTACACCTTC
TRBJ1-2 | TRBV12-3/TRBV12-4 | TRBD1 | many | CASSSYRGIYGYTF | TGTGCCAGCAGTTCTTACAGGGGAATCTATGGCTACACCTTC
TRBJ1-6 | TRBV21-1 | . | few | CASGVGRALHF | TGTGCGAGCGGGGTAGGGCGAGCCCTCCACTTT
TRBJ2-1 | TRBV6-1 | . | few | CASTPIRGGGGSNEQFF | TGTGCCAGCACTCCAATCAGGGGGGGCGGAGGTAGTAATGAGCAGTTCTTC
TRBJ2-4 | TRBV3-1 | TRBD2 | few | CASSQDSDTSGGARKNIQYF | TGTGCCAGCAGCCAAGATTCAGATACTAGCGGGGGGGCCCGCAAAAACATTCAGTACTTC
TRBJ2-2 | TRBV5-4 | . | few | CASSPGARNTGELFF | TGTGCCAGCAGCCCGGGGGCCCGGAACACCGGGGAGCTGTTTTTT
TRBJ2-3 | TRBV10-1 | . | few | CASSPRDSQSTDTQYF | TGCGCCAGCAGCCCTAGGGACTCCCAAAGCACAGATACGCAGTATTTT
TRBJ2-2 | TRBV6-6 | . | . | CASSPGPGELFF | TGTGCCAGCAGTCCTGGGCCCGGGGAGCTGTTTTTT
TRBJ1-2 | TRBV29-1 | . | . | CSGGDKNYGYTF | TGCAGCGGAGGGGACAAGAACTATGGCTACACCTTC
TRBJ2-1 | TRBV10-1 | . | . | CASSEQIFREQFF | TGCGCCAGCAGTGAACAAATTTTCCGGGAGCAGTTCTTC
TRBJ2-7 | TRBV20-1 | TRBD1 | few | CSAGQLLGQYF | TGCAGTGCGGGACAGTTGCTGGGGCAGTACTTC
TRBJ2-2 | TRBV24-1 | TRBD1 | many | CATSRTGSDTGELFF | TGTGCCACCAGCAGGACAGGGTCGGACACCGGGGAGCTGTTTTTT
TRBJ2-7 | TRBV7-2 | TRBD1 | few | CASSPSGTGVNYEQYF | TGTGCCAGCAGCCCTTCCGGGACAGGGGTTAACTACGAGCAGTACTTC
TRBJ2-1 | TRBV11-3 | . | few | CASSFRTYNEQFF | TGTGCCAGCAGCTTTAGGACGTACAATGAGCAGTTCTTC
TRBJ2-3 | TRBV11-2 | . | . | CASSFSGAADTQYF | TGTGCCAGCAGCTTTTCGGGAGCCGCAGATACGCAGTATTTT
TRBJ2-2 | TRBV27 | . | few | CASSSNRDMGTGELFF | TGTGCCAGCAGTTCTAACAGGGATATGGGTACCGGGGAGCTGTTTTTT
TRBJ2-1 | TRBV3-1 | TRBD1 | few | CASSLSWTGDNEQFF | TGTGCCAGCAGCCTATCGTGGACAGGGGACAATGAGCAGTTCTTC
TRBJ1-1 | TRBV7-2 | . | . | CASSLGGARAFF | TGTGCCAGCAGCTTAGGAGGGGCGAGAGCTTTCTTT
TRBJ2-1 | TRBV20-1 | . | . | CSARGRHNEQFF | TGCAGTGCTAGAGGGAGGCACAATGAGCAGTTCTTC
TRBJ1-2 | TRBV12-3/TRBV12-4 | . | few | CASSPGGNGYTF | TGTGCCAGCAGTCCGGGTGGGAATGGCTACACCTTC
TRBJ2-3 | TRBV29-1 | TRBD2 | few | CSVTSSAWADTQYF | TGCAGCGTGACTAGCAGCGCGTGGGCAGATACGCAGTATTTT
TRBJ2-4 | TRBV3-1 | TRBD1 | few | CASSRKYGTGKNIQYF | TGTGCCAGCAGCCGTAAATACGGGACAGGCAAAAACATTCAGTACTTC
TRBJ1-5 | TRBV20-1 | . | many | CSAQSDPNQPQHF | TGCAGTGCTCAATCGGACCCGAACCAGCCCCAGCATTTT
TRBJ2-5 | TRBV6-5 | . | many | CASSYSRDDTETQYF | TGTGCCAGCAGTTACTCACGGGATGATACGGAGACCCAGTACTTC
TRBJ2-3 | TRBV20-1 | TRBD2 | few | CSARELAGGPLTDTQYF | TGCAGTGCTAGAGAACTAGCGGGAGGGCCTCTCACAGATACGCAGTATTTT
TRBJ2-5 | TRBV10-3 | TRBD1 | few | CAIGPGGETQYF | TGTGCCATCGGACCAGGGGGTGAGACCCAGTACTTC
TRBJ2-2 | TRBV5-1 | TRBD2 | few | CASSFSGGANTGELFF | TGCGCCAGCAGCTTTAGCGGGGGGGCCAACACCGGGGAGCTGTTTTTT
TRBJ1-1 | TRBV20-1 | TRBD1 | few | CSAGTGNPEAFF | TGCAGTGCTGGGACAGGGAATCCTGAAGCTTTCTTT
TRBJ1-5 | TRBV6-1 | . | . | CASKKEGNQPQHF | TGTGCCAGTAAAAAGGAGGGCAATCAGCCCCAGCATTTT
TRBJ2-3 | TRBV5-1 | . | . | CASRDSSSTDTQYF | TGCGCCAGCAGGGATAGTTCGAGCACAGATACGCAGTATTTT
TRBJ2-3 | TRBV29-1 | TRBD1 | . | CSVEGDRGSDTQYF | TGCAGCGTTGAAGGCGACAGGGGATCAGATACGCAGTATTTT
TRBJ1-3 | TRBV10-3 | . | few | CAISESHDISGNTIYF | TGTGCCATCAGTGAATCGCACGACATCTCTGGAAACACCATATATTTT
TRBJ2-1 | TRBV12-3/TRBV12-4 | . | few | CASSQENYNEQFF | TGTGCCAGCTCCCAGGAGAACTACAATGAGCAGTTCTTC
TRBJ2-3 | TRBV12-3/TRBV12-4 | . | many | CASSRGFRNTQYF | TGTGCCAGCAGCCGGGGATTTAGGAATACGCAGTATTTT
TRBJ2-7 | TRBV5-6 | . | . | CASSVENEQYF | TGTGCCAGCAGCGTCGAAAACGAGCAGTACTTC
TRBJ2-3 | TRBV20-1 | TRBD2 | . | CSARPFGTTDTDTQYF | TGCAGTGCTAGACCCTTCGGGACTACCGACACAGATACGCAGTATTTT
TRBJ2-2 | TRBV11-1 | . | few | CASTPRGWTGELFF | TGTGCCAGCACCCCGAGGGGGTGGACCGGGGAGCTGTTTTTT
TRBJ1-1 | TRBV5-1 | . | . | CASSLVQTNTEAFF | TGCGCCAGCAGCTTGGTACAGACGAACACTGAAGCTTTCTTT
TRBJ2-4 | TRBV7-8 | . | few | CASSEGGNIQYF | TGTGCCAGCAGTGAGGGGGGAAACATTCAGTACTTC
TRBJ2-1 | TRBV30 | TRBD2 | . | CAWSTFPGGSYNEQFF | TGTGCCTGGAGTACCTTCCCGGGAGGTTCCTACAATGAGCAGTTCTTC
TRBJ2-2 | TRBV12-3/TRBV12-4 | . | many | CASSRRRGPTGELFF | TGTGCCAGCAGTCGACGCAGGGGTCCCACCGGGGAGCTGTTTTTT
TRBJ2-7 | TRBV6-2/TRBV6-3 | TRBD2 | many | CASSQGSGLAVYEQYF | TGTGCCAGCAGCCAAGGATCCGGACTAGCGGTTTACGAGCAGTACTTC
TRBJ2-1 | TRBV4-2 | . | . | CASSPGTYGYNEQFF | TGTGCCAGCAGCCCGGGAACGTACGGATACAATGAGCAGTTCTTC
TRBJ2-3 | TRBV15 | . | . | CATSRDLDNTQYF | TGTGCCACCAGCAGAGATCTGGATAATACGCAGTATTTT
TRBJ2-1 | TRBV20-1 | . | . | CSAPPPGLEQFF | TGCAGTGCCCCTCCCCCTGGGCTTGAACAGTTCTTC
TRBJ2-7 | TRBV5-1 | TRBD2 | many | CARSTGTSGDEQYF | TGCGCCAGGTCGACAGGGACTAGCGGAGACGAGCAGTACTTC
TRBJ2-1 | TRBV20-1 | . | . | CSAPPGPHRFYPYYNEQFF | TGCAGTGCTCCACCCGGGCCCCACCGCTTCTACCCCTACTACAATGAGCAGTTCTTC
TRBJ2-5 | TRBV6-1 | TRBD2 | . | CASTPAGLETQYF | TGTGCCAGCACTCCAGCGGGGCTCGAGACCCAGTACTTC
TRBJ2-1 | TRBV9 | . | few | CASSQQGGNEQFF | TGTGCCAGCAGCCAGCAGGGTGGGAATGAGCAGTTCTTC
TRBJ2-3 | TRBV4-1 | TRBD2 | few | CASSHVNGGEDTQYF | TGCGCCAGCAGCCATGTTAACGGGGGGGAAGATACGCAGTATTTT
TRBJ1-4 | TRBV11-2 | . | . | CASSLGPEKLFF | TGTGCCAGCAGCTTAGGGCCAGAAAAACTGTTTTTT
TRBJ1-5 | TRBV6-2/TRBV6-3 | . | . | CASSPTNSNQPQHF | TGTGCCAGCAGTCCGACAAATAGCAATCAGCCCCAGCATTTT
TRBJ2-6 | TRBV6-1 | TRBD1 | few | CASRDRDDGANVLTF | TGTGCCAGCAGAGACAGGGATGATGGGGCCAACGTCCTGACTTTC
TRBJ2-3 | TRBV7-9 | . | many | CASSSSDTQYF | TGTGCCAGCAGCTCCTCAGATACGCAGTATTTT
TRBJ2-5 | TRBV7-9 | TRBD2 | few | CASRVGTSGTQETQYF | TGTGCCAGCAGGGTCGGGACTAGCGGCACCCAAGAGACCCAGTACTTC
TRBJ2-7 | TRBV7-9 | . | . | CASRPGTSWEQYF | TGTGCCAGCAGACCCGGGACATCCTGGGAGCAGTACTTC